This note documents a single TCR beta chain sequence. The data stem from a study of early stage breast cancer tumors. V was trimmed by 1 base and J by 4 bases, leaving 9 bases between them. Germline assignment: CDR1 SGHRS and CDR2 YFSETQ. This CDR3 comprises 14 residues. The protocol was immunoSEQ multiplex PCR, while the TCRdb copy is restricted to in-frame clones and leaves out a portion. The sample lists approximately 50,000 clones; about 83% were seen once. The genes are TRBV5-1 and TRBJ2-1; D is undetermined. Sequencing was carried out using blood. The sequence came from a person aged 30 to 39 with breast cancer. The CDR3 protein is CASSLNSDYNEQFF. The CDR3 DNA follows: TGCGCCAGCAGCTTGAACTCAGATTACAATGAGCAGTTCTTC. Supplemented by reference TRBV5-1 and TRBJ2-1, the full variable domain reads KAGVTQTPRYLIKTRGQQVTLSCSPISGHRSVSWYQQTPGQGLQFLFEYFSETQRNKGNFPGRFSGRQFSNSRSEMNVSTLELGDSALYLCASSLNSDYNEQFFGPGTRLTVL.